This T cell receptor (beta chain) was captured by sequencing in a study of siplizumab effects on memory and regulatory T cells. Study results and caveats: A major contribution to the alloresponse seemed to be made by naive T cells, which seemed more diverse than memory cells. The alloreactive clones that mapped to unstimulated subsets made up only a minor fraction.

CDR1 and CDR2 from the germline V gene are MGHDK and SYGVNS. CDR3 length: 13 residues. Between the trimmed V and J ends, which lost 3 bases and 7 bases, there was a span of 12 bases. Comment on this clone: Its specificity is unknown.

The data were produced by immunoSEQ multiplex PCR, yet TCRdb's version contains in-frame clones alone and is incomplete. The table records about 100,000 clones, approximately 94% of them present only once. Sequencing used non-Treg CD4+ T cells sorted from blood. The chain carries TRBV25-1 and TRBJ1-2, with TRBD1 as a possible D gene (6 bases). The receptor's source is a human donor in good health. CDR3 residues: CASSERGGGGYTF. The CDR3 region has the DNA TGTGCCAGCAGTGAGCGAGGGGGGGGTGGCTACACCTTC.